This paragraph reports one T cell receptor beta chain. Its antigen is not yet known. The record has no base qualities; no much larger clone is one base away. The cohort consisted of 670 or so healthy bone marrow donors. At the time of sampling, every cohort member was nominally healthy, though immune exposures that went unrecorded were likely present. The donor tested CMV seronegative and was one of the 352 seronegative cohort members. A peripheral blood sample was provided by each donor, and peripheral blood mononuclear cells were used for TCR beta sequencing. Genomic DNA was extracted from the blood cell samples with the Qiagen DNeasy Blood Extraction Kit. Library preparation used the immunoSEQ multiplex PCR assay. A mixture of 60 forward primers for TCR Vbeta segments and 13 reverse primers for TCR Jbeta segments was used in the multiplex PCR. A multiplex PCR assay on genomic DNA amplified the CDR3 region of rearranged TCR beta genes. Amplified TCR beta libraries were sequenced as 87-base-pair reads on the Illumina HiSeq System. Per the source publication's procedure: In a later analysis, some 80 million unique TCR beta chains were counted across the 666 repertoires, and some 10 million of these chains were shared by at least two donors. Raw reads were error-corrected and collapsed into unique sequences by a nearest-neighbor algorithm in which closely related sequences were merged to remove PCR and sequencing errors. CDR3 sequences were aligned to IMGT reference sequences to assign V, D and J gene segments. For a sequence to be retained, a match of at least six nucleotides to both a V gene segment and a J gene segment was required. Rearrangements were classified as productive when the CDR3 lacked stop codons and remained in frame with V and J, and all other rearrangements were classified as non-productive. Following IMGT convention, CDR3 was defined as the stretch from the second conserved V-encoded cysteine up to the conserved J-encoded phenylalanine. In an earlier analysis of more than 550 of the donors, sequences lacking an unambiguous match to a single V gene segment were excluded. An earlier analysis of 587 of the donors called V segments functional above 56.7% productive rearrangements and segregating when the between-donor standard deviation exceeded 5%. To diagnose cytomegalovirus status from the catalog of TCR beta chain sequences, a statistical classification framework was built. In a later analysis, V and J genes were assigned by comparing TCR nucleotide sequences against IMGT/GENE-DB human TR gene sequences. A later analysis assigned CDR3 sequences and most-parsimonious VDJ recombination scenarios with the TCRdist pipeline. A later analysis defined each TCR beta chain by its CDR3 amino acid sequence plus V-gene family, and excluded reads lacking a unique V-gene family. A later analysis removed 550 to 650 highly shared, low-generation-probability nucleotide sequences to deal with suspected cross-contamination and a sequencing artifact. A later analysis calculated a clonal expansion index for each public chain from normalized within-repertoire ranks of inferred template counts. In a later analysis, generation probabilities were computed with a VDJ recombination model fitted to out-of-frame rearrangements, and the resulting probabilities were checked against IGoR. In a later analysis, hypergeometric tests were used to score TCR-TCR, TCR-HLA and TCR-CMV co-occurrence, with a repertoire-size bias correction applied to TCR pairs. False discovery rates were estimated in a later analysis by permuting HLA or CMV assignments 20 times. In a later analysis, co-occurring TCRs were grouped with DBSCAN, and TCRdist sequence similarity was added when clustering was performed within HLA-allele-positive subsets. Repertoires with fewer than 30,000 or more than 120,000 public chains were left out of co-occurrence clustering, as were about 5 repertoires with anomalous nucleotide sharing. The table was pulled from immuneACCESS by TCRdb, which kept in-frame rearrangements only. Such tables lose some clones; where checked, under half of the loss comes from unresolved V genes, and the rest has no known cause. V and J calls and clone size come straight from that table; D and trimming were deduced from the DNA. This sample is represented by over 75,000 clones; around four fifths of them were singletons. More than 0.6% of the sample is held by the ten biggest clonotypes.

The sample belongs to a study of cytomegalovirus exposure and HLA in healthy donors (dated by TCRdb to 2015 to 2018). For the wider study: An earlier analysis of approximately 640 of the donors reported about 290 Gb of sequence data and 120 million or so unique TCR beta sequences from around 200 million T cells. Of the roughly 400 genotyped donors, around 81% fell in the genetic ancestry cluster associated with self-reported Caucasian donors. All discovery cohort repertoires had been generated on a single sequencing platform. The study used immunosequencing to profile the T cell repertoires of about 670 subjects and linked those repertoires to cytomegalovirus serostatus. The number of donors typed differed by locus, with about 629-630 for A, B, C, DRB1 and DQB1, roughly 520 for DQA1, some 570 for DPA1, and under 490 for DPB1. Both class I and class II loci were covered by HLA typing, at four-digit resolution. A later analysis re-examined previously published TCR beta repertoires from more than 600 donors and added high-resolution HLA genotyping to investigate patterns of TCR occurrence. Along with the approximately 700-subject first cohort, a separate validation cohort of about 110 different subjects was used. To predict cytomegalovirus infection status, the study combined high-throughput TCR immunosequencing, statistical association of individual TCRs with disease status, and machine learning. The study was designed to test whether signatures of past pathogen exposure could be identified by cataloging public T cell receptors. Donor age, sex, ethnicity and CMV serostatus were compiled alongside the repertoire data. Five DR-DQ haplotypes were treated as single units for association and clustering because of strong linkage in the cohort. Rather than drawing on any new phenotypic data, the later analysis identified candidate immune exposures from TCR beta sequences and the way those sequences occurred across donors. Across about 370 genotyped donors of the cohort, an average of roughly 200,000 unique TCR beta nucleotide sequences per donor were sequenced, and 15% to 20% of those sequences were non-productive. Genome-wide SNP genotypes for about 55% of the roughly 670 donors were used in a later genetic analysis, which treated that subset as a discovery cohort. To decide whether each TCR beta V gene segment behaved as functional or pseudogenic, an earlier analysis of some 600 of the donors relied on high-throughput TCR beta sequencing. An early release covering roughly 580 HLA-typed donors comprised 300 to 350 gigabases of sequencing data and approximately 80 million unique TCR sequences.

General study outcomes and caveats: In both the original and validation cohorts, the classifier was reported to diagnose cytomegalovirus status with high specificity and sensitivity. According to a later genetic analysis, donors in an Asian-associated ancestry cluster had fewer N-insertions in productive TCRs than the approximately 630-donor mean. This cohort had only TCR beta chains sequenced, and the lack of alpha or paired-chain data limited which features could be detected. In a later analysis, HLA-associated TCR beta chains were found to be more clonally expanded and to have lower generation probabilities than equally common non-associated chains. According to the authors, the approach could potentially be generalized to other disease states and immunological phenotypes. Most TCR sequences were observed very rarely across donors, whereas some public TCRs were present in many individuals. Roughly uniform sequencing depth across donors was assumed in presence/absence analyses, although this assumption may not hold. For the cohort, immune exposure information was limited to CMV serostatus. Several of the top co-occurrence clusters appeared to be linked to parvovirus B19, influenza, CMV and Epstein-Barr virus, according to a later analysis. An association between a missense DCLRE1C variant and V-gene and J-gene trimming of TCR beta chains was found in a later genetic analysis and replicated in an independent cohort. About 17 rarely observed V segments, including chromosome 9 orphons, were excluded from the earlier analysis of several hundred of the donors because counts were too low. A later analysis associated 15,000 to 20,000 TCR beta sequences with specific HLA alleles at a false discovery rate of 0.05. Linkage disequilibrium might explain the correlated functional status among segregating V segments, but an unknown experimental factor could not be ruled out. A further reported finding was that TCR beta sequences accurately predicted the HLA-A and HLA-B alleles for most subjects in the first cohort. In vitro tests confirmed that three of the cytomegalovirus-associated TCR beta chains recognize cytomegalovirus antigens. In an earlier analysis of about 600 of the donors, most TCR beta V segments appeared in productive rearrangements about 90% or about 30% of the time, broadly matching IMGT annotations. The sequencing pipeline was judged likely to have produced a cluster of highly shared sequence variants as a technical artifact. Most CMV-associated TCR beta chains appeared to be HLA-restricted in a later analysis, and the HLA associations seemed to be driven largely by CMV exposure. The study listed 150 to 200 TCR beta chains as associated with cytomegalovirus. When HLA alleles, especially DR and DQ, strongly co-occurred, TCR associations were difficult to assign to individual alleles. Because HLA typing was missing for some donors at each locus, association tests included only the typed subset. A later analysis found that TCR association rates varied across HLA loci, with DRB1 alleles showing the most associated TCRs and HLA-C alleles the fewest.

The sequenced sample was PBMCs. The TCR sequence derives from a woman aged 60-75 years in good health and CMV-seronegative.

CDR3 loop: CASSYSREVNQPQHF. The bases are TGTGCCAGCAGTTACTCGAGGGAAGTCAATCAGCCCCAGCATTTT. The sequence links TRBV6-5 to TRBJ1-5; no D gene is confidently identified. Per the germline V gene, MNHEY is the CDR1 and SVGAGI is the CDR2. V is clipped by 0 bases and J by 3 bases, and the sequence between their germline boundaries is 9 bases long. Including the terminal cysteine and phenylalanine, the CDR3 comprises 15 residues. The CDR3 DNA has 45 bases and is translated from base 1.